This T cell receptor (beta chain) was retrieved from a study of shared T cell receptors in the human thymus. Clones were sequenced by immunoSEQ multiplex PCR, and TCRdb holds only the in-frame ones, with some missing. The table includes just under 550,000 clones, around 82% detected once. Trimming pared 5 bases from V and 2 bases from J, leaving 14 bases between. The V gene's germline CDR1 is SSHAT and CDR2 FNYEAQ (reference sequence). The CDR3 is 15 residues long. These data are also associated with another study on human thymus T cells.

The chain links TRBV7-7 to TRBJ2-3, with TRBD2 as a possible D gene (6 bases). The sequence came from a boy less than two years old with a congenital heart defect. Sequences were obtained from thymocytes. For the CDR3, the DNA is TGTGCCAGCAGCCCAGCGGGCCGCAACACAGATACGCAGTATTTT. It codes for CASSPAGRNTDTQYF.